The next 19 T cell receptor beta chains were all read from a single sample in a study of cytomegalovirus exposure and HLA in healthy donors. PCR involved 60 Vbeta and 13 Jbeta primers. Some clones are missing from TCRdb's copy, which holds only in-frame ones; the method was immunoSEQ multiplex PCR. The table records around 100,000 clones, 75% to 80% of them present only once. The sequenced sample was PBMCs. Every receptor here comes from a man aged 60 to 69 in good health and CMV-seropositive.

The V gene is TRBV18, the J gene TRBJ1-4; D ambiguous. Germline V gives CDR1 KGHSH, CDR2 LQKENI. The length of the CDR3 is 15 residues. Trimming removed 0 bases at V and 0 bases at J, with 5 bases between. The CDR3 DNA reads as TGTGCCAGCTCACCACCTGGCACAACTAATGAAAAACTGTTTTTT. The encoded protein is CASSPPGTTNEKLFF.

The chain has TRBV7-2 and TRBJ1-3; 7 nucleotides line up with TRBD1. Germline V gives CDR1 SGHTA, CDR2 FQGNSA. There are 15 residues in the CDR3. The ends lost 5 bases at V and 2 bases at J; junction bases unmatched: 6. In nucleotides, the CDR3 is TGTGCCAGCAGCCCGACAGGGTACGCTGGAAACACCATATATTTT. Protein product: CASSPTGYAGNTIYF.

This clone showed up just once. The chain employs TRBV7-2 and TRBJ1-2; 8 nucleotides agree with TRBD1. From germline, CDR1 is SGHTA and CDR2 FQGNSA. The CDR3 has 14 amino acids. J was trimmed by 8 bases and V by 0 bases; bases with no gene match: 5. Here the CDR3 reads CASSLAVRDRGYTF. CDR3 sequence (DNA): TGTGCCAGCAGCTTAGCGGTCCGGGACAGGGGCTACACCTTC.

This chain uses TRBV9 with TRBJ1-1, with D possibly TRBD1 on 5 matching bases. Germline V gene lookup returns CDR1 SGDLS and CDR2 YYNGEE. V lost 3 bases to trimming and J lost 1 base, with 10 bases between them. The CDR3 runs to 14 residues. CDR3: CASSESQGNTEAFF. CDR3 nucleotide sequence: TGTGCCAGCAGCGAATCGCAGGGGAACACTGAAGCTTTCTTT.

V and J are TRBV18 and TRBJ1-3; D uncertain. This CDR3 is 16 amino acids long. Germline CDR1 reads KGHSH; CDR2 reads LQKENI. V gave up 2 bases and J gave up 0 bases, with 11 bases separating them. CDR3 bases: TGTGCCAGCTCACCAGCCCCGGGATTCTCTGGAAACACCATATATTTT. As protein: CASSPAPGFSGNTIYF.

J is TRBJ2-1 and V is TRBV28; D possibly corresponds to TRBD2 (7 bases). V lost 9 bases and J lost 6, with 12 bases in between. Per germline, CDR1 MDHEN and CDR2 SYDVKM. The CDR3 is 12 residues long. CDR3: CASGGGPNEQFF. In nucleotides, the CDR3 is TGTGCCAGTGGGGGGGGGCCCAATGAGCAGTTCTTC.

The V gene is TRBV19, the J gene TRBJ2-4, with 9 bases aligning to TRBD2. Germline CDR1 LNHDA, CDR2 SQIVND (reference sequence). This CDR3 region has 15 residues. V gave up 7 bases and J gave up 6 bases; unmatched junction bases: 10. CDR3 amino acids: CASNPQAGGLNIQYF. CDR3 nucleotide sequence: TGTGCCAGTAACCCCCAAGCGGGGGGACTAAACATTCAGTACTTC.

V and J are TRBV5-6 and TRBJ1-4; 9 nucleotides align to TRBD1. The CDR3 contains 15 residues. Unmatched junction bases numbered 9, after V lost 4 bases and J lost 8 bases. Germline V gives CDR1 SGHDT, CDR2 YYEEEE. The CDR3 DNA reads TGTGCCAGCAGCCAGGGGACAGGGATTCGGGAAAAACTGTTTTTT. This sequence encodes CASSQGTGIREKLFF.

This chain uses TRBV7-2 with TRBJ2-5, with TRBD1 matching 7 bases. The tail of the sequence fits TRBJ2-7 better, so the J call may be wrong. This CDR3 contains 16 residues. The germline gives CDR1 SGHTA, CDR2 FQGNSA. The CDR3 loop is CASSLPPGQRWNEQYF. The CDR3 coding sequence is TGTGCCAGCAGCTTACCCCCGGGACAGAGGTGGAACGAGCAGTACTTC.

V and J are TRBV5-1 and TRBJ2-1; TRBD1 might be the D (6 bases). The ends were cut back, 1 base at V and 7 bases at J, with 12 bases in the middle. Looked up from germline, CDR1 is SGHRS and CDR2 is YFSETQ. This CDR3 is built from 14 residues. The CDR3 DNA reads TGCGCCAGCAGCTTGACAGGGTTTATTAATGAGCAGTTCTTC. It codes for CASSLTGFINEQFF.

The chain couples TRBV28 to TRBJ1-1; TRBD1 is a possible D gene (6 bases). Between the trimmed V and J ends, which lost 3 bases and 3 bases, there was a span of 11 bases. Per germline, CDR1 MDHEN and CDR2 SYDVKM. This CDR3 comprises 14 residues. CDR3 in DNA: TGTGCCAGCAGTTTCACAGGGCGCGACACTGAAGCTTTCTTT. This gives the protein CASSFTGRDTEAFF.

The chain links TRBV10-1 to TRBJ1-6, with 7 bases fitting TRBD1. Trimming removed 5 bases from V and 9 bases from J; junction bases left unmatched: 4. The CDR3 runs to 13 residues. Germline CDR1 WNHNN, CDR2 SYGVQD (reference sequence). The CDR3 nucleotides are TGCGCCAGCAGTCCCGGGACAGCTTCACCCCTCCACTTT. Protein: CASSPGTASPLHF.

V gene TRBV7-2 combines with J gene TRBJ2-1; TRBD2 matches at 7 bases. This CDR3 comprises 16 residues. Unmatched junction bases numbered 6, after V lost 0 bases and J lost 4 bases. CDR1 is SGHTA and CDR2 is FQGNSA in the germline V gene. Here the CDR3 reads CASSLAVGRGYNEQFF. The DNA of the CDR3 is TGTGCCAGCAGCTTAGCGGTAGGGCGGGGGTACAATGAGCAGTTCTTC.

In its sample, this clone was seen once. The V gene is TRBV14, the J gene TRBJ1-1, with TRBD1 as a possible D gene (6 bases). The germline gives CDR1 SGHDN, CDR2 FVKESK. Trimming left V 4 bases short and J 1 base short, with 7 bases between. The CDR3 is made up of 13 amino acids. DNA of the CDR3: TGTGCCAGCAGCCCGACAGGGAACACTGAAGCTTTCTTT. Translating gives CASSPTGNTEAFF.

The genes are TRBV5-1 and TRBJ1-1; TRBD1 matches at 7 bases. This CDR3 has 13 residues. V shed 4 bases and J 4 bases; nucleotides not matched to a gene: 4. The germline V gene has CDR1 SGHRS and CDR2 YFSETQ. CDR3 sequence (DNA): TGCGCCAGCAGCGGTCCAGGGGGCACTGAAGCTTTCTTT. Residues: CASSGPGGTEAFF.

The chain links TRBV7-2 to TRBJ1-5, with D perhaps TRBD1 (5 bases). The V end was cut by 1 base, the J end by 0 bases, with 7 bases between. The CDR3 has 15 amino acids. Germline CDR1 is SGHTA and CDR2 is FQGNSA. The CDR3, as DNA: TGTGCCAGCAGCTTAGAGGGGAATAGCAATCAGCCCCAGCATTTT. Translating it yields CASSLEGNSNQPQHF. The variable domain in full, completed from reference TRBV7-2 and TRBJ1-5, reads GAGVSQSPSNKVTEKGKDVELRCDPISGHTALYWYRQSLGQGLEFLIYFQGNSAPDKSGLPSDRFSAERTGGSVSTLTIQRTQQEDSAVYLCASSLEGNSNQPQHFGDGTRLSIL.

J is TRBJ2-7 and V is TRBV19; TRBD2 aligns across 10 bases. CDR3 length equals 17 residues. Germline trimming cut 3 bases from V and 1 base from J; bases unmatched to any gene: 9. Germline V CDR1 and CDR2: LNHDA, SQIVND (reference sequence). CDR3 region: CASSMLSSGGASYEQYF. CDR3 coding DNA: TGTGCCAGTAGTATGCTATCCAGCGGGGGGGCTTCCTACGAGCAGTACTTC.

V and J are TRBV7-2 and TRBJ2-3; TRBD2 aligns across 11 bases. The CDR3 spans 17 residues. Germline loops: CDR1 SGHTA, CDR2 FQGNSA. Trimming cost V 5 bases and J 0 bases; bases outside gene matches: 7. CDR3 loop: CASSLGLAGSSTDTQYF. For the CDR3, the DNA is TGTGCCAGCAGCCTCGGACTAGCGGGTTCCAGCACAGATACGCAGTATTTT.

This clone has only a few counts. The gene calls are TRBV4-3 and TRBJ1-1; TRBD1 matches 8 bases. This CDR3 contains 13 residues. Germline lookup yields CDR1 LGHNA and CDR2 YSLEER. V lost 1 base and J lost 10; bases outside the gene matches: 5. CDR3 residues: CASSQVLGTGAFF. The CDR3 region has the DNA TGCGCCAGCAGCCAAGTCTTGGGGACAGGAGCTTTCTTT.